The source of this T cell receptor beta chain is a study of T cell repertoires in cytomegalovirus infection. As for the study in general: Epitope selection comprised recently identified HLA-C-restricted CMV epitopes and well-studied HLA-B-restricted CMV epitopes. Points from the study as a whole: There were carriers of CMV plus the relevant HLA, and cumulative public TCR beta family frequency identified them.

Each CDR3 protein gets one entry after TCRdb re-called the reads with MiXCR. The sample has under 200,000 distinct CDR3 sequences; approximately 21% are singletons. This clonotype occurred a few times. As yet, its antigen is unknown. Source: CD8+ T cells from cultured PBMCs, taken from culture after CMV antigen stimulation. The source is a human donor in good health (CMV status not recorded). Some clones in this sample may be carry-over from other donors' samples.

The CDR3 here is CASYPHWAGWNGELFF. DNA of the CDR3: TGTGCCAGTTACCCCCACTGGGCAGGGTGGAACGGGGAGCTGTTTTTT. J is TRBJ2-2 and V is TRBV27; tentatively, D is TRBD1 (5 bases). From germline, CDR1 is MNHEY and CDR2 SMNVEV (reference sequence). The CDR3 has 16 residues. V lost 9 bases and J lost 7, with 24 bases in between.